The rows below give T cell receptor beta chains drawn from one sample of a study of T cells in tuberculosis. TCRdb's copy holds only in-frame clones and misses some; the assay was immunoSEQ multiplex PCR. The sample lists about 38,000 clones, approximately 93% occurring once. Sequences were derived from PBMCs, sampled at tuberculosis diagnosis. These receptors came from an adult with tuberculosis. Each CDR3 is given with its conserved first and last residue. D genes are given only for firm matches. Clone size is given for some rows only: seen once, a few or many times, or a class if the clone is expanded.

d_gene	j_gene	v_gene	abundance	CDR3nt	CDR3aa
-	TRBJ1-4	TRBV11-3	-	TGTGCCAGCAGCTTCCGGCAGGGGGAAAAACTGTTTTTT	CASSFRQGEKLFF
-	TRBJ2-7	TRBV19	-	TGTGCCAGTAAATCCGACAGGATCTCCTACGAGCAGTACTTC	CASKSDRISYEQYF
TRBD1	TRBJ1-2	TRBV7-8	-	TGTGCCAGCAGCTTCACCGGGACAGGGGGCTCGAGCTATGGCTACACCTTC	CASSFTGTGGSSYGYTF
TRBD1	TRBJ1-1	TRBV5-1	-	TGCGCCAGCAGCTTACAGGGGACGAACACTGAAGCTTTCTTT	CASSLQGTNTEAFF
TRBD1	TRBJ2-7	TRBV7-2	-	TGTGCCAGCAGCCGGGACAGGGGGGACGAGCAGTACTTC	CASSRDRGDEQYF
-	TRBJ1-4	TRBV14	once	TGTGCCAGCAGCCAAGTTACGAGCAGGGGAAATGAAAAACTGTTTTTT	CASSQVTSRGNEKLFF
-	TRBJ1-2	TRBV2	-	TGTGCCAGCAGGAAAGATCAGGGCGGCTATGGCTACACCTTC	CASRKDQGGYGYTF
-	TRBJ1-5	TRBV6-1	-	TGTGCCAGCAGTGGAACCGGGACATATCAGCCCCAGCATTTT	CASSGTGTYQPQHF
-	TRBJ1-4	TRBV9	-	TGTGCCAGCAGCGTAGGGGCAGTTTCCGGGGTTGAAAAACTGTTTTTT	CASSVGAVSGVEKLFF
-	TRBJ1-6	TRBV30	-	TGTGCCTGGAATGAGGTTTTGAATTCACCCCTCCACTTT	CAWNEVLNSPLHF
-	TRBJ1-4	TRBV19	-	TGTGCCAGTAGTATGGTATCAGGGAGGGTGGAAAAACTGTTTTTT	CASSMVSGRVEKLFF
-	TRBJ2-3	TRBV4-1	-	TGCGCCAGCAGCCACTTCCGGGACATCCCCGATACGCAGTATTTT	CASSHFRDIPDTQYF
-	TRBJ1-1	TRBV4-2	-	TGTGCCAGCAGCCCTCTTGGGGCAGTGAACACTGAAGCTTTCTTT	CASSPLGAVNTEAFF
TRBD2	TRBJ2-3	TRBV11-2	-	TGTGCCAGCAGCTTAATAGCGGGGGGCAGGACAGATACGCAGTATTTT	CASSLIAGGRTDTQYF
-	TRBJ1-1	TRBV5-6	-	TGTGCCAGCAGCTCAACCTACTACCTAAGGGAAGCTTTCTTT	CASSSTYYLREAFF
-	TRBJ2-2	TRBV11-3	once	TGTGCCAGCAGCTTATCTGGACAGACGAACACCGGGGAGCTGTTTTTT	CASSLSGQTNTGELFF
TRBD1	TRBJ1-5	TRBV6-1	-	TGTGCCAGCAGTGAAGCGGGGCGGGTCAGGGGGGATCAGCCCCAGCATTTT	CASSEAGRVRGDQPQHF
-	TRBJ2-7	TRBV5-5	-	TGTGCCAGCAGCTTAGGAGGAAAGGAGCAGTACTTC	CASSLGGKEQYF
-	TRBJ1-1	TRBV5-1	-	TGCGCCAGCAGCTTGGGTTTTCCGGGGGTGAACACTGAAGCTTTCTTT	CASSLGFPGVNTEAFF
-	TRBJ1-1	TRBV9	once	TGTGCCAGCACGCTTATGTCTATGAACACTGAAGCTTTCTTT	CASTLMSMNTEAFF
TRBD1	TRBJ1-6	TRBV28	-	TGTGCCAGCAGCCCTTTCCCCGGGACAGTTAATTCACCCCTCCACTTT	CASSPFPGTVNSPLHF
-	TRBJ1-5	TRBV15	-	TGTGCCACCAGCAGAGGTGCAGGCCCGGGGAGCAATCAGCCCCAGCATTTT	CATSRGAGPGSNQPQHF
-	TRBJ1-2	TRBV5-1	-	TGCGCCAGCAGCTTGCTACAGGGAGACTATGGCTACACCTTC	CASSLLQGDYGYTF
-	TRBJ2-7	TRBV7-8	-	TGTGCCAGCAGCTTAGAGGGGGGGAGCTCCTACGAGCAGTACTTC	CASSLEGGSSYEQYF
-	TRBJ1-2	TRBV7-3	-	TGTGCCAGCTCGATAAGCCCCTCGGGTGGCTACACCTTC	CASSISPSGGYTF
TRBD1	TRBJ1-2	TRBV28	-	TGTGCCAGCAGTCCACCCAAACAGGGGGCGGGAGGCTACACCTTC	CASSPPKQGAGGYTF
-	TRBJ2-3	TRBV5-1	-	TGCGCCAGCAGCAAAAGCATTTCGGGGAGTGGGGATACGCAGTATTTT	CASSKSISGSGDTQYF
TRBD2	TRBJ2-7	TRBV9	-	TGTGCCAGCAGCCCTAGCGGGGTCTCCTACGAGCAGTACTTC	CASSPSGVSYEQYF
-	TRBJ1-5	TRBV6-5	-	TGTGCCAGCCGGTCCAATAGCAATCAGCCCCAGCATTTT	CASRSNSNQPQHF
TRBD2	TRBJ2-3	TRBV7-6	once	TGTGCCAGCAGCTTAGTCCAGCGGGGGGGGGATACGCAGTATTTT	CASSLVQRGGDTQYF
TRBD1	TRBJ2-3	TRBV5-4	-	TGTGCCAGCAGCCTAGGACAGGTCGCAGATACGCAGTATTTT	CASSLGQVADTQYF
TRBD1	TRBJ1-5	TRBV6-1	few	TGTGCCAGCAGCCTCCGGGACAGCCTCAATCAGCCCCAGCATTTT	CASSLRDSLNQPQHF
TRBD1	TRBJ1-6	TRBV5-6	-	TGTGCCAGCAGCATGGGACAGGGGGCCGGGAATTCACCCCTCCACTTT	CASSMGQGAGNSPLHF
TRBD2	TRBJ2-7	TRBV7-2	-	TGTGCCAGCAGCTCCTCGGGACTAGCTCCCTACGAGCAGTACTTC	CASSSSGLAPYEQYF
TRBD1	TRBJ2-7	TRBV18	-	TGTGCCAGCTCATCTGCAGGGGGACACGAGCAGTACTTC	CASSSAGGHEQYF
TRBD1	TRBJ2-2	TRBV9	-	TGTGCCAGCAGCGCTGTGGGGACAGGGGTCACCGGGGAGCTGTTTTTT	CASSAVGTGVTGELFF
TRBD2	TRBJ2-3	TRBV5-4	-	TGTGCCAGCAGCTTGGACCTAGCGGGCACAGATACGCAGTATTTT	CASSLDLAGTDTQYF
-	TRBJ1-1	TRBV4-3	-	TGCGCCAGCAGCCAAGTAGGTAGGGAGCGGGCTGAAGCTTTCTTT	CASSQVGRERAEAFF
TRBD2	TRBJ2-2	TRBV27	-	TGTGCCAGCAGTTTTTGGCGGGGGAAAAACACCGGGGAGCTGTTTTTT	CASSFWRGKNTGELFF
-	TRBJ1-2	TRBV5-1	-	TGCGCCAGCAGCTTGGCGGGGTCGGGGAACTATGGCTACACCTTC	CASSLAGSGNYGYTF
TRBD1	TRBJ1-5	TRBV28	-	TGTGCCAGCATTAAAACTCGGGCAGGGGGCACGGGGAATCAGCCCCAGCATTTT	CASIKTRAGGTGNQPQHF
TRBD2	TRBJ2-3	TRBV5-1	-	TGCGCCAGCAGGGGAGGGACTAGCGCCACAGATACGCAGTATTTT	CASRGGTSATDTQYF
-	TRBJ1-1	TRBV5-8	-	TGTGCCAGCAGCTTGGCTGTCCGAAGAGGCACTGAAGCTTTCTTT	CASSLAVRRGTEAFF
TRBD1	TRBJ1-1	TRBV19	-	TGTGCCAGTAGTATAGACTTCGGGACAGGGGTGTCTGAAGCTTTCTTT	CASSIDFGTGVSEAFF
-	TRBJ1-5	TRBV19	-	TGTGCCAGTTCCGGGAGTGCGGGCAATCAGCCCCAGCATTTT	CASSGSAGNQPQHF
TRBD1	TRBJ1-2	TRBV19	-	TGTGCCAGTAGCCCCTACTACGCGACAGGGTTTGAAGACTATGGCTACACCTTC	CASSPYYATGFEDYGYTF